This TCR beta chain was obtained from a study of shared clonotypes between healthy human individuals. Sequencing was performed with immunoSEQ multiplex PCR; in TCRdb, only in-frame clones are kept and a portion is missing. The sample gives some 470,000 clones, 70% to 80% of which show up once; 10% to 15% is in the top ten. A note on this clone: The same CDR3 can be traced to other DNA sequences in this sample.

Germline loops: CDR1 SGDLS, CDR2 YYNGEE. This CDR3 spans 14 amino acids. The V end lost 0 bases, the J end lost 0 bases, and 7 bases lay between the germline ends. The sequenced sample was PBMCs. The clonotype was recovered from a woman in her 40s in good health. Some clones in this sample may be carry-over from other donors' samples. This sequence joins TRBV9 and TRBJ2-7; no firm D call. The DNA of the CDR3 is TGTGCCAGCAGCGTAGACCACAGCTCCTACGAGCAGTACTTC. It is translated as CASSVDHSSYEQYF.